The entry that follows covers one TCR beta chain sequence. This entry belongs to a study of blood T cell repertoires in COVID-19. The data were produced by immunoSEQ multiplex PCR, yet TCRdb's version contains in-frame clones alone and is incomplete. The sample lists some 390,000 clones; roughly 90% were seen once. The receptor was derived from a woman aged 25 to 39 who had recovered from COVID-19. Sequenced material: PBMCs or T cells enriched from blood (not recorded which).

CDR3 nucleotides: TGTGCCAGCAGCATCGCCGGGACAGGGGGCAACGAGCAGTTCTTC. Its translation: CASSIAGTGGNEQFF. The gene calls are TRBV11-2 and TRBJ2-1; 12 nucleotides match TRBD1. The CDR3 is 15 amino acids. The junction had 9 bases not matched to a gene; V was cut back by 5 bases and J by 10 bases. The germline V gene encodes CDR1 SGHAT and CDR2 FQNNGV.